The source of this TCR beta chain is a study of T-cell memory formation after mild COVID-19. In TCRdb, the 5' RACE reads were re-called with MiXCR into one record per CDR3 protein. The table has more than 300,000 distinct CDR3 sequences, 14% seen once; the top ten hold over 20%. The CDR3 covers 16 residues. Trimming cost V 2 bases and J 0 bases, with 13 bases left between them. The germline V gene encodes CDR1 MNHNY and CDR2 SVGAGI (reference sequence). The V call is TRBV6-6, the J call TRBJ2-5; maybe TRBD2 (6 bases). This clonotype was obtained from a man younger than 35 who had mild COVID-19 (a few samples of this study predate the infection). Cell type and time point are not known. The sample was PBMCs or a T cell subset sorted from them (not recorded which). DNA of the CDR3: TGTGCCAGCAGTTACGACTTAGTAGCGGACCAAGAGACCCAGTACTTC. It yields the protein CASSYDLVADQETQYF.